The entry below describes one TCR beta chain. The sample is drawn from a study of human T cells and chemical hapten exposure. The time point was: pre-sensitization, week 0. Treatment indicated: therapeutic diphenylcyclopropenone sensitization with weekly scalp DPC. V lost 5 bases, J lost 5 bases, and 12 bases lay in between. This CDR3 comprises 14 residues. The germline V gene encodes CDR1 SGHTA and CDR2 FQGNSA. One entry per CDR3 protein results from TCRdb running MiXCR on the RACE reads. The profile shows about 180,000 distinct CDR3 sequences, under 35% of them singletons. The rearrangement joins TRBV7-2 to TRBJ2-2; TRBD1 might be the D (5 bases). The sample consisted of whole blood, taken in connection with sensitization to the hapten diphenylcyclopropenone (DPC). This receptor was obtained from a woman in her 30s with alopecia areata. Some clones in this sample may be carry-over from other donors' samples. CDR3 sequence: CASSHLQGTGELFF. The CDR3 DNA is TGTGCCAGCAGCCATCTTCAGGGAACCGGGGAGCTGTTTTTT.